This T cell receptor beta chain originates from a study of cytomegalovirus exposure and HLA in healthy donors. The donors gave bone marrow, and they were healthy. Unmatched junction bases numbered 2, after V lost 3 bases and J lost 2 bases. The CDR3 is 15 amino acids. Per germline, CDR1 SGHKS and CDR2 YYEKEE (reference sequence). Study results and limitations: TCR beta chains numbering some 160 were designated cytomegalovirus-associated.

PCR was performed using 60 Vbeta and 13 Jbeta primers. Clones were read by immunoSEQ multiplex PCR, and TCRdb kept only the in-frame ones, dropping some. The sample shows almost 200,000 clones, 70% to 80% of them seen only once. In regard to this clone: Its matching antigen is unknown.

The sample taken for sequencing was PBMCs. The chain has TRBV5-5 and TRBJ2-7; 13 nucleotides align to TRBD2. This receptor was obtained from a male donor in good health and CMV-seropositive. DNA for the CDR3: TGTGCCAGCAGCTGGACTAGCGGGAGTCCCTACGAGCAGTACTTC. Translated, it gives CASSWTSGSPYEQYF.